These T cell receptor beta chains were read from a single sample in a study of cytomegalovirus exposure and HLA in healthy donors. Profiled with immunoSEQ multiplex PCR; TCRdb holds only in-frame clones, not every one. The data hold about 140,000 clones, with roughly two thirds observed a single time. The sample was PBMCs. These receptor sequences come from a woman aged 40-49 years in good health and CMV-seronegative. The CDR3 runs from the conserved cysteine through the conserved F or W. D genes are given only for firm matches. Size is omitted from some rows. Given values are once, few, many or a class for expanded clones.

d_gene	v_gene	j_gene	abundance	CDR3nt	CDR3aa
TRBD2	TRBV4-1	TRBJ2-5	once	TGCGCCAGCAGCCCGACTAGCGGACAAGAGACCCAGTACTTC	CASSPTSGQETQYF
TRBD2	TRBV7-6	TRBJ2-5	NA	TGTGCCAGCAGCTTTCCAGCGGGGGGTGGAGAGACCCAGTACTTC	CASSFPAGGGETQYF
TRBD1	TRBV2	TRBJ1-5	NA	TGTGCCAGCAGGTCAAGGGGGCTTCAGCCCCAGCATTTT	CASRSRGLQPQHF
NA	TRBV7-8	TRBJ1-2	NA	TGTGCCAGCAGCTTAGCGCTCGACAGCTACTATGGCTACACCTTC	CASSLALDSYYGYTF
NA	TRBV6-4	TRBJ1-2	NA	TGTGCCAGCAGTGACTCGAACAGGGTGGGAGGCTACACCTTC	CASSDSNRVGGYTF
NA	TRBV5-1	TRBJ2-5	few	TGCGCCAGCAGCTTGGTTGCAGGGGCTGAGACCCAGTACTTC	CASSLVAGAETQYF
NA	TRBV7-2	TRBJ1-5	NA	TGTGCCAGCAGCTTATTCGAGAGCAATCAGCCCCAGCATTTT	CASSLFESNQPQHF
TRBD2	TRBV5-1	TRBJ2-5	NA	TGCGCCAGCAGTAGGGTAGCGGGGAGTGAGGAGACCCAGTACTTC	CASSRVAGSEETQYF
TRBD1	TRBV25-1	TRBJ2-7	NA	TGTGCCAGCAGTGAATCAGGGGGCACCTACGAGCAGTACTTC	CASSESGGTYEQYF
NA	TRBV9	TRBJ2-3	NA	TGTGCCAGCAGCGTAGGACGGGGGGCGGGTTACACAGATACGCAGTATTTT	CASSVGRGAGYTDTQYF
TRBD1	TRBV27	TRBJ2-1	NA	TGTGCCAGCAGTTCGTCGGACAGGGGGCCAGCGATGAGATTCTACAATGAGCAGTTCTTC	CASSSSDRGPAMRFYNEQFF
NA	TRBV6-1	TRBJ1-5	few	TGTGCCAGCAGGGACAGTTTTTCAGTTCAGCCCCAGCATTTT	CASRDSFSVQPQHF
NA	TRBV7-2	TRBJ2-5	NA	TGTGCCAGCAGCGTCCGACTAGGCCAAGAGACCCAGTACTTC	CASSVRLGQETQYF
NA	TRBV4-1	TRBJ1-1	few	TGCGCCAGCAGCCGGGAGCGGGGAACTGAAGCTTTCTTT	CASSRERGTEAFF
NA	TRBV5-4	TRBJ1-2	NA	TGTGCCAGCAGCTCGATACCGGGTAGTAACTATGGCTACACCTTC	CASSSIPGSNYGYTF
NA	TRBV5-1	TRBJ1-1	NA	TGCGCCAGCAGCGGCAGAGCGGCACGCGATTTGGTCGACACTGAAGCTTTCTTT	CASSGRAARDLVDTEAFF
TRBD1	TRBV5-8	TRBJ1-2	once	TGTGCCAGCAAGACAGGGAGGTACGACTATGGCTACACCTTC	CASKTGRYDYGYTF
NA	TRBV19	TRBJ1-6	NA	TGTGCCAGTGGCGGCGGGACCTCCCGCTTTAGGTCCTATAATTCACCCCTCCACTTT	CASGGGTSRFRSYNSPLHF
NA	TRBV27	TRBJ1-4	few	TGTGCCAGCTCCGTCGGGGGAGCTAATGAAAAACTGTTTTTT	CASSVGGANEKLFF
TRBD1	TRBV5-1	TRBJ2-2	NA	TGCGCCACCACAACGGGACAGCCAGAGGGGGAGCTGTTTTTT	CATTTGQPEGELFF